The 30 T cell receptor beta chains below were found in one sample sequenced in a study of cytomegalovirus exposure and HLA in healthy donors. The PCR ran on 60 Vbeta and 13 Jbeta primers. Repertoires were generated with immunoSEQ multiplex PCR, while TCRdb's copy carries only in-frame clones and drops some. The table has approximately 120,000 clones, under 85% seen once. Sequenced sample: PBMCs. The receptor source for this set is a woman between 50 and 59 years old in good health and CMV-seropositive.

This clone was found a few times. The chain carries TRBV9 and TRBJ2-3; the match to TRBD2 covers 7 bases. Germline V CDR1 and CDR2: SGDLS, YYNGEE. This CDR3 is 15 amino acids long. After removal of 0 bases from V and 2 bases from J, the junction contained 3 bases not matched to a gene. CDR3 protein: CASSVERDHTDTQYF. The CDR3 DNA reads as TGTGCCAGCAGCGTAGAGCGGGATCACACAGATACGCAGTATTTT.

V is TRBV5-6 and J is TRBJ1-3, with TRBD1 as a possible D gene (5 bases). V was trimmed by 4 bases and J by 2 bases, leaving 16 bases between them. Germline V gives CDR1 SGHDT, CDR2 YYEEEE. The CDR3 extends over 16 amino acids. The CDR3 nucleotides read TGTGCCAGCAGCCCTGGGGCGTTTTTGGCTGGAAACACCATATATTTT. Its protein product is CASSPGAFLAGNTIYF.

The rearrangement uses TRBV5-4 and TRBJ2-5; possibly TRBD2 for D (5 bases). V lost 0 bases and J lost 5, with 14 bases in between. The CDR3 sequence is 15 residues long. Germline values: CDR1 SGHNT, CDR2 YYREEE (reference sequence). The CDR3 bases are TGTGCCAGCAGCTTGGATCAAGGACTCTCGGAGACCCAGTACTTC. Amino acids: CASSLDQGLSETQYF.

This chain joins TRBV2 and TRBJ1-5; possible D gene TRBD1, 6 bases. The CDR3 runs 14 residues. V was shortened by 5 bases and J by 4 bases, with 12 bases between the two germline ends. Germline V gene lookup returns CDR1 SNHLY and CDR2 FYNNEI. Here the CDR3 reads CASSTGTPNQPQHF. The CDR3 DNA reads TGTGCCAGCAGTACCGGGACACCAAATCAGCCCCAGCATTTT. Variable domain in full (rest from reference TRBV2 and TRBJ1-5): EPEVTQTPSHQVTQMGQEVILRCVPISNHLYFYWYRQILGQKVEFLVSFYNNEISEKSEIFDDQFSVERPDGSNFTLKIRSTKLEDSAMYFCASSTGTPNQPQHFGDGTRLSIL.

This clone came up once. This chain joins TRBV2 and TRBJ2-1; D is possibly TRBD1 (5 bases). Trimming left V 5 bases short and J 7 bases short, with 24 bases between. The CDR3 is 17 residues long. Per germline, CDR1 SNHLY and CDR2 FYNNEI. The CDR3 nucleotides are TGTGCCAGCAGTATACCTCTAATAGCTCAAAAGGGGAATGAGCAGTTCTTC. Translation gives CASSIPLIAQKGNEQFF.

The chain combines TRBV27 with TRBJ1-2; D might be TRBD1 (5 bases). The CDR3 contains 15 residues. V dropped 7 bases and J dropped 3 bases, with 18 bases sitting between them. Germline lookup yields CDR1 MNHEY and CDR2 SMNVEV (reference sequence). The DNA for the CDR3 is TGTGCCAGCAAACTACACAGGCTTCAAGACTATGGCTACACCTTC. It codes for CASKLHRLQDYGYTF.

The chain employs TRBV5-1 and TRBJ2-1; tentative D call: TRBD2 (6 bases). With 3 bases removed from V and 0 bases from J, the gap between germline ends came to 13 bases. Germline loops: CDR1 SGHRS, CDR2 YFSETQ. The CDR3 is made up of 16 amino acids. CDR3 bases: TGCGCCAGCAGCTGGGGCGGGGTTAGCTCCTACAATGAGCAGTTCTTC. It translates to CASSWGGVSSYNEQFF.

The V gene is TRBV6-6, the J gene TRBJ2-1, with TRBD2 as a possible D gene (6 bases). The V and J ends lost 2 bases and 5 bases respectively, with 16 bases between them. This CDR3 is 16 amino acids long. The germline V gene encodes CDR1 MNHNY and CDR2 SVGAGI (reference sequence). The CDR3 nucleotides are TGTGCCAGCAGTTACACCACCGGGACTGCGAACAATGAGCAGTTCTTC. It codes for CASSYTTGTANNEQFF.

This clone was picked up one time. CDR3 in amino acids: CASSLASGTYNEQFF. Here the CDR3 DNA reads TGTGCCAGCAGCTTGGCTAGCGGGACGTACAATGAGCAGTTCTTC. The J gene is TRBJ2-1, the V gene TRBV5-4; TRBD2 aligns across 9 bases. The CDR3 totals 15 residues. Trimming cost V 0 bases and J 4 bases; bases outside gene matches: 2. Germline assignment: CDR1 SGHNT and CDR2 YYREEE (reference sequence).

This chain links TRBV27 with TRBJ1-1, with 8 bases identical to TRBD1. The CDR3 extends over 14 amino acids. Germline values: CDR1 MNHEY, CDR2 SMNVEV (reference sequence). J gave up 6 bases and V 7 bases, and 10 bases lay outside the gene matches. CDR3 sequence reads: CASILDRAGSEAFF. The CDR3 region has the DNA TGTGCCAGCATCCTGGACAGGGCAGGGTCTGAAGCTTTCTTT.

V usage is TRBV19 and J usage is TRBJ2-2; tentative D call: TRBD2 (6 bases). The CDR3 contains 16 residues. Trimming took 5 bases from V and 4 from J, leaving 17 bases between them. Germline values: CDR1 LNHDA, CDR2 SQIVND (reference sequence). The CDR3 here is CASSPGRLVSTGELFF. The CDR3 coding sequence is TGTGCCAGTAGTCCAGGAAGACTAGTTTCCACCGGGGAGCTGTTTTTT.

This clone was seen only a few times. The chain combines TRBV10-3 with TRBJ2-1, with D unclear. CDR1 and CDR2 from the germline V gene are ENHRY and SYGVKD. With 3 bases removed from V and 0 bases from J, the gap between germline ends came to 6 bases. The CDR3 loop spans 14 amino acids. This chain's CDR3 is CAISDPGSYNEQFF. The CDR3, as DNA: TGTGCCATCAGTGATCCAGGCTCCTACAATGAGCAGTTCTTC.

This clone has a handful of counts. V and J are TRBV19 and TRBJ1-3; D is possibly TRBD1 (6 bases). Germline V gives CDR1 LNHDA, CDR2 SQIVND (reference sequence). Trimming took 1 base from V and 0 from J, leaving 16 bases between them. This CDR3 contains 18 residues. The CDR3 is CASSIVVGDTASGNTIYF. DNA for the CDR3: TGTGCCAGTAGTATAGTAGTCGGGGACACCGCCTCTGGAAACACCATATATTTT.

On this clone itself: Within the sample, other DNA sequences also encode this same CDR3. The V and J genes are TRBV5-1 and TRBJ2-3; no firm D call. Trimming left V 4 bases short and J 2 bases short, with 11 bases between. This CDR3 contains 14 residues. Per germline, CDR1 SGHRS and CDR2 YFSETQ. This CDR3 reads CASSSSTITDTQYF. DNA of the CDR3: TGCGCCAGCAGCAGTTCTACGATCACAGATACGCAGTATTTT.

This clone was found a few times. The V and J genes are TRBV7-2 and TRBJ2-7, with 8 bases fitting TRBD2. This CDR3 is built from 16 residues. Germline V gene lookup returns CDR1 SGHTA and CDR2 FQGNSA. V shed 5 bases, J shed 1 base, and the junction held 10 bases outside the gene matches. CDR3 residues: CASSADLERGSYEQYF. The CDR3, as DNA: TGTGCCAGCAGCGCAGATCTCGAGCGGGGGTCCTACGAGCAGTACTTC.

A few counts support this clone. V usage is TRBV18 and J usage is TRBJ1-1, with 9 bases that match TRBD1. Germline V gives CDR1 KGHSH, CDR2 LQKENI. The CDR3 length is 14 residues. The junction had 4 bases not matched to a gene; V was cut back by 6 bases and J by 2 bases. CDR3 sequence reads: CASSQDRGNTEAFF. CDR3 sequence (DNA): TGTGCCAGCTCCCAGGACAGGGGTAACACTGAAGCTTTCTTT. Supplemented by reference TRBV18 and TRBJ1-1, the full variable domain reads NAGVMQNPRHLVRRRGQEARLRCSPMKGHSHVYWYRQLPEEGLKFMVYLQKENIIDESGMPKERFSAEFPKEGPSILRIQQVVRGDSAAYFCASSQDRGNTEAFFGQGTRLTVV.

The CDR3 sequence: CASSLEGSNKETQYF. DNA for the CDR3: TGTGCCAGCAGCTTAGAAGGGAGCAATAAGGAGACCCAGTACTTC. V gene TRBV11-2 combines with J gene TRBJ2-5, with D possibly matching TRBD2 (5 bases). The CDR3 spans 15 residues. Germline CDR1 is SGHAT and CDR2 is FQNNGV. The germline V and J ends were trimmed by 0 bases and 5 bases, with 13 bases remaining between them.

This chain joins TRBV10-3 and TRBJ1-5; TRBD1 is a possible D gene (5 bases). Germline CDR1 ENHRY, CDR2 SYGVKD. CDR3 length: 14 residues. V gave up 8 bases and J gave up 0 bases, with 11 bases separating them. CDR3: CAIWQGYSNQPQHF. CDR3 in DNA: TGTGCCATCTGGCAGGGCTATAGCAATCAGCCCCAGCATTTT.

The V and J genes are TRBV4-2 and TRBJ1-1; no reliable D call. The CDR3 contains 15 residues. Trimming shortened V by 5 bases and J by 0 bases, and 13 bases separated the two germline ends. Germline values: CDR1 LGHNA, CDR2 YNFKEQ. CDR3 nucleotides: TGTGCCAGCAGCGACGGAACCACTATGAACACTGAAGCTTTCTTT. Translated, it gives CASSDGTTMNTEAFF.

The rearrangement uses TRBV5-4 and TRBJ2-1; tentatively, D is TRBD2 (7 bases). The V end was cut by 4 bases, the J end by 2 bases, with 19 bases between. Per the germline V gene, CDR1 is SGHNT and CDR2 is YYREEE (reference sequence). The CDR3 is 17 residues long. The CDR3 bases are TGTGCCAGCAGCCCCTGGCCAAGGGGGACTACCTACAATGAGCAGTTCTTC. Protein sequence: CASSPWPRGTTYNEQFF.

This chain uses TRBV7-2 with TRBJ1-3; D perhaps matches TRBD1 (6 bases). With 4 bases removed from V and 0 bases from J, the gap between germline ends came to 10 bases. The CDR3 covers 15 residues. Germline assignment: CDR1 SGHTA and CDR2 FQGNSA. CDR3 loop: CASSYDRFSGNTIYF. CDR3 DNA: TGTGCCAGCAGCTACGACAGGTTCTCTGGAAACACCATATATTTT.

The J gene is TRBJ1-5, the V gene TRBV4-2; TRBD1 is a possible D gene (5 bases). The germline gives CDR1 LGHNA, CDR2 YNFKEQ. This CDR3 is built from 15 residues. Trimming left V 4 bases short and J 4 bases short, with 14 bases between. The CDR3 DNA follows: TGTGCCAGCAGCCTGGAGAGGACACAGAATCAGCCCCAGCATTTT. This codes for CASSLERTQNQPQHF.

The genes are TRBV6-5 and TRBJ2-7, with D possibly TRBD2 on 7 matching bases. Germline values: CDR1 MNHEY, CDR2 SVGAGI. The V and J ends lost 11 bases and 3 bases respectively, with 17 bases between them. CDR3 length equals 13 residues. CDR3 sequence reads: CAGWEGGVYEQYF. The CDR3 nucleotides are TGTGCCGGCTGGGAGGGGGGAGTCTACGAGCAGTACTTC.

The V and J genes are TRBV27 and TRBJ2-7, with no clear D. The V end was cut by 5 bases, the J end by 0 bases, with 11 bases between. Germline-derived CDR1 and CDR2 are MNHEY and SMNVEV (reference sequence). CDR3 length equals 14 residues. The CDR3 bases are TGTGCCAGCAGTCTGATTGCCAGCTCCTACGAGCAGTACTTC. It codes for CASSLIASSYEQYF.

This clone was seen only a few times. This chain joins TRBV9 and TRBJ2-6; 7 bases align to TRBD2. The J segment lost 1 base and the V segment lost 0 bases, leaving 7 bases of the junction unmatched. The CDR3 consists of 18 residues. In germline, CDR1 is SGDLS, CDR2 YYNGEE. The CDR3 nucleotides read TGTGCCAGCAGCGTAGGGGGGGGGTTAGGGTCTGGGGCCAACGTCCTGACTTTC. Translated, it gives CASSVGGGLGSGANVLTF.

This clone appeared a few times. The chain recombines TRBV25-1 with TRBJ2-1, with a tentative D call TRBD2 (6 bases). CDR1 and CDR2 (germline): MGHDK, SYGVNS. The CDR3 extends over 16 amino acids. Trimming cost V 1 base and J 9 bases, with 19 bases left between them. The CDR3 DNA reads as TGTGCCAGCAGTGAATCGCTAGCCCGGGACGGGGGTGAGCAGTTCTTC. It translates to CASSESLARDGGEQFF. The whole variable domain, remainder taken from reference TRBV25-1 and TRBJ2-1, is EADIYQTPRYLVIGTGKKITLECSQTMGHDKMYWYQQDPGMELHLIHYSYGVNSTEKGDLSSESTVSRIRTEHFPLTLESARPSHTSQYLCASSESLARDGGEQFFGPGTRLTVL.

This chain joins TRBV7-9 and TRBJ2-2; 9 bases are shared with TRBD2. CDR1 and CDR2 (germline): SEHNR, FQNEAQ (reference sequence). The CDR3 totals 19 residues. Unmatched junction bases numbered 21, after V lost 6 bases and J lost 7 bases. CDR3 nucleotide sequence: TGTGCCAGCAGATCCCCCGCGTGGGTGAGGGGACTAGCAGACGGGGAGCTGTTTTTT. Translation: CASRSPAWVRGLADGELFF.

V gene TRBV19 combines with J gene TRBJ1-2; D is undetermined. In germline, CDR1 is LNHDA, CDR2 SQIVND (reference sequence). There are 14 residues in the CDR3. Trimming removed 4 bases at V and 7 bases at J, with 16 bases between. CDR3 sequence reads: CASSKGRKGGGYTF. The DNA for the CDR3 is TGTGCCAGTAGTAAGGGAAGGAAGGGAGGTGGCTACACCTTC.

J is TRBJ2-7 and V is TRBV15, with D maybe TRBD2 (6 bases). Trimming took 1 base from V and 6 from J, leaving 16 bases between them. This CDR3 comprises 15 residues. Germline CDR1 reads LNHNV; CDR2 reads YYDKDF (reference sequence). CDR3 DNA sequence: TGTGCCACCAGCAGAGTAGTAGCGGAGACTTCCGAGCAGTACTTC. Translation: CATSRVVAETSEQYF.

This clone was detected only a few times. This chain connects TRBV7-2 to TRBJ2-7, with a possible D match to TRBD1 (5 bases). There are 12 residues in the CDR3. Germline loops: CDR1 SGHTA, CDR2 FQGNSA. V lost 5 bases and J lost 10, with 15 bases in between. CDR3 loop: CASSPTGRGQYF. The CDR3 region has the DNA TGTGCCAGCAGCCCGACCGGAAGGGGACAGTACTTC.